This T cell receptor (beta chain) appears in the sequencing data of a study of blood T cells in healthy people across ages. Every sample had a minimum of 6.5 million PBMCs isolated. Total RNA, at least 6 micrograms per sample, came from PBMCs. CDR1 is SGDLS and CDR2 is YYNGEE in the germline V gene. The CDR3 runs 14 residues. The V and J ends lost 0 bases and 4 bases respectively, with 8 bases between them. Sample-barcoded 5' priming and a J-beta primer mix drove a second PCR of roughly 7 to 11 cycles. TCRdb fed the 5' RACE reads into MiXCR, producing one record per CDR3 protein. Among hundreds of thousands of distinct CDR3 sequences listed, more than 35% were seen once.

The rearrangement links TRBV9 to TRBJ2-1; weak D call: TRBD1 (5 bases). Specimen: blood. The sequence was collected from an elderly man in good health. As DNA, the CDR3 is TGTGCCAGCAGCGTAGTAGACAGTTACAATGAGCAGTTCTTC. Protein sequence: CASSVVDSYNEQFF.